This record concerns one T cell receptor beta chain sequence. Its target is not known. The data belong to a study of OX40 agonist ivuxolimab in advanced cancers. About the study: Subjects had a mean age of about 60 years, with a range of about 23 to 90; more than 75% were male.

CDR3 length equals 15 residues. Germline CDR1 is MNHNY and CDR2 is SVGAGI (reference sequence). V was pared by 6 bases and J by 0 bases, with 13 bases between. Produced via immunoSEQ multiplex PCR; TCRdb's table is partial and in-frame only. The profile shows around 25,000 clones, around four fifths of them singletons. Study-wide results and caveats: The mean number of expanded clones was higher in CD8+ T cells than in CD4+.

Sequenced here: CD4+ or CD8+ T cells sorted from blood, sampled in a trial of the OX40 agonist ivuxolimab. The TCR was taken from an adult with an advanced solid tumor such as melanoma, head and neck, liver or kidney cancer. The chain links TRBV6-6 to TRBJ2-3; D perhaps matches TRBD1 (6 bases). CDR3 in amino acids: CASRIQGTSTDTQYF. The CDR3, as DNA: TGTGCCAGCAGAATACAGGGTACTAGCACAGATACGCAGTATTTT.